This TCR beta chain appears in the sequencing data of a study of blood T cell repertoires in COVID-19. Study-wide context: Donors in the United States, Italy and Spain gave samples during acute or convalescent COVID-19. Nucleic acid was either cDNA or gDNA, and it came from T cells, B-cell-depleted T cells, or PBMCs.

Libraries were prepared by immunoSEQ multiplex PCR; TCRdb keeps only in-frame clonotypes and omits some of them. The table lists about 68,000 clones, 65% to 80% of them singletons, with about 24% in the top ten. CDR1 and CDR2 from the germline V gene are LNHDA and SQIVND (reference sequence). V trimming: 6 bases; J trimming: 4 bases; junction bases outside the gene matches: 9. CDR3 length: 15 residues. The genes are TRBV19 and TRBJ2-1, with 7 nucleotides matching TRBD1. This receptor was obtained from a human donor in a cohort sampled during active COVID-19. Material for sequencing was peripheral blood. The CDR3 coding sequence is TGTGCCAGTAGAAGGCTGACAGGGAGATACAATGAGCAGTTCTTC. It yields the protein CASRRLTGRYNEQFF.